The 27 T cell receptor beta chains reported below all come from one sample, sequenced in a study of shared clonotypes between healthy human individuals. Only CD45RO-negative cells positively selected for CCR7 counted as naive CD8 cells, so terminally differentiated effector memory CD45RA+ cells were excluded. This table comes from immunoSEQ multiplex PCR, and its TCRdb copy is limited to in-frame clones, with some not included. The sample lists around 2,000,000 clones; about 95% were seen once. The sample was naive CD8+ T cells sorted from blood. The receptors shown here come from a man younger than 30 in good health.

A word on this clone: Distinct nucleotide sequences in the sample also encode this CDR3. The chain employs TRBV29-1 and TRBJ2-4; TRBD1 matches 10 bases. CDR1 and CDR2 (germline): SQVTM, ANQGSEA. V lost 5 bases and J lost 4; bases outside the gene matches: 2. The CDR3 is 13 amino acids. Written as DNA, the CDR3 is TGCAGCGTTATGGGACAGGGGAAAAACATTCAGTACTTC. Translation: CSVMGQGKNIQYF.

The chain uses TRBV4-1 and TRBJ2-7; D gene uncertain. Germline CDR1 reads MGHRA; CDR2 reads YSYEKL. This CDR3 comprises 17 residues. Trimming pared 4 bases from V and 5 bases from J, leaving 24 bases between. The CDR3 nucleotides are TGCGCCAGCAGCCGAGTACTATCTAGTCCTATCGCCGACGAGCAGTACTTC. Its protein is CASSRVLSSPIADEQYF.

The rearrangement links TRBV13 to TRBJ2-7; D unclear. The CDR3 contains 14 residues. CDR1 and CDR2 from the germline V gene are PRHDT and FYEKMQ (reference sequence). The ends were cut back, 1 base at V and 2 bases at J, with 9 bases in the middle. Here the CDR3 DNA reads TGTGCCAGCAGCTTAGTGTACGGACCCTACGAGCAGTACTTC. It encodes CASSLVYGPYEQYF. The whole variable domain, remainder taken from reference TRBV13 and TRBJ2-7, is AAGVIQSPRHLIKEKRETATLKCYPIPRHDTVYWYQQGPGQDPQFLISFYEKMQSDKGSIPDRFSAQQFSDYHSELNMSSLELGDSALYFCASSLVYGPYEQYFGPGTRLTVT.

Comment on this clone: A single base separates this from a much larger clone, so it may be a read error. The same CDR3 arises from other DNA sequences in this sample as well. The genes are TRBV13 and TRBJ1-1; no reliable D call. Germline CDR1 is PRHDT and CDR2 is FYEKMQ (reference sequence). With 1 base removed from V and 3 bases from J, the gap between germline ends came to 0 bases. This CDR3 has 11 residues. This chain's CDR3 is CASSLDTEAFF. For the CDR3, the DNA is TGTGCCAGCAGCTTAGACACTGAAGCTTTCTTT.

The V call is TRBV2, the J call TRBJ2-7, with TRBD1 matching over 7 bases. Unmatched junction bases numbered 4, after V lost 6 bases and J lost 2 bases. The CDR3 loop spans 13 amino acids. Germline lookup yields CDR1 SNHLY and CDR2 FYNNEI. CDR3 residues: CASRGTVPYEQYF. For the CDR3, the DNA is TGTGCCAGCAGGGGGACAGTCCCCTACGAGCAGTACTTC.

The chain uses TRBV5-1 and TRBJ1-2; D is ambiguous. There are 15 residues in the CDR3. Per the germline V gene, CDR1 is SGHRS and CDR2 is YFSETQ. Trimming stripped 4 bases from V and 6 bases from J, with 19 bases between. The CDR3 DNA reads TGCGCCAGCAGCGCCTCATTGGCGGGAGGAAATGGCTACACCTTC. Residues: CASSASLAGGNGYTF.

The J gene is TRBJ2-3, the V gene TRBV7-8; D gene uncertain. Trimming took off 2 bases at V and 8 bases at J, with 17 bases between the two ends. Per the germline V gene, CDR1 is SGHVS and CDR2 is FQNEAQ. The CDR3 consists of 15 residues. The CDR3: CASSLTAATAITQYF. The CDR3 bases are TGTGCCAGCAGCTTAACGGCGGCTACAGCGATTACGCAGTATTTT.

The chain is built from TRBV29-1 and TRBJ2-7; D gene ambiguous. Germline V gene data show CDR1 as SQVTM and CDR2 as ANQGSEA. CDR3 size: 15 residues. V was clipped by 1 base and J by 2 bases, with 15 bases between them. CDR3 region: CSVEVGFPATYEQYF. The CDR3 nucleotides are TGCAGCGTTGAAGTTGGGTTTCCAGCGACCTACGAGCAGTACTTC.

The chain recombines TRBV14 with TRBJ2-1, with 9 bases aligning to TRBD2. The ends lost 1 base at V and 0 bases at J; junction bases unmatched: 13. Germline V gene sequence: CDR1 SGHDN, CDR2 FVKESK. The CDR3 covers 20 residues. CDR3 nucleotides: TGTGCCAGCAGCCAAGCGGGCGGTAGCGGGAGATTTAGCTCCTACAATGAGCAGTTCTTC. Protein: CASSQAGGSGRFSSYNEQFF. The whole variable domain, remainder taken from reference TRBV14 and TRBJ2-1, is EAGVTQFPSHSVIEKGQTVTLRCDPISGHDNLYWYRRVMGKEIKFLLHFVKESKQDESGMPNNRFLAERTGGTYSTLKVQPAELEDSGVYFCASSQAGGSGRFSSYNEQFFGPGTRLTVL.

This sequence joins TRBV28 and TRBJ1-6; 7 nucleotides align to TRBD1. The CDR3 length is 14 residues. Germline CDR1 and CDR2: MDHEN and SYDVKM. Unmatched junction bases numbered 3, after V lost 3 bases and J lost 7 bases. CDR3 DNA sequence: TGTGCCAGCAGTTTGGCGGGACAGAATTCACCCCTCCACTTT. It is translated as CASSLAGQNSPLHF.

The chain employs TRBV6-5 and TRBJ2-1; possibly TRBD2 for D (6 bases). Germline CDR1 MNHEY, CDR2 SVGAGI. The germline V and J ends were trimmed by 4 bases and 4 bases, with 8 bases remaining between them. The CDR3 runs 13 residues. The CDR3 loop reads CASSSSVYNEQFF. CDR3 DNA: TGTGCCAGCAGTTCTAGCGTTTACAATGAGCAGTTCTTC.

The CDR3 DNA follows: TGCGCCAGCAGCCAAGATGGGCCAGGGTCCGAGGGAAACATTCAGTACTTC. Translating gives CASSQDGPGSEGNIQYF. The rearrangement joins TRBV4-1 to TRBJ2-4, with D possibly being TRBD1 or TRBD2 (5 bases each). Germline assignment: CDR1 MGHRA and CDR2 YSYEKL. CDR3 length equals 17 residues. Trimming left V 0 bases short and J 6 bases short, with 18 bases between.

This clone has a single count. This chain connects TRBV6-5 to TRBJ2-5; no clear D. Germline CDR1 is MNHEY and CDR2 is SVGAGI. V lost 0 bases and J lost 1, with 12 bases in between. This CDR3 is built from 16 residues. The CDR3 spells CASSYSKHLPQETQYF. In DNA, the CDR3 is TGTGCCAGCAGTTACTCGAAGCACCTACCCCAAGAGACCCAGTACTTC.

This rearrangement joins TRBV7-9 to TRBJ2-2; the D gene is possibly TRBD2 (5 bases). CDR3 length: 16 amino acids. CDR1 is SEHNR, CDR2 FQNEAQ, per germline (reference sequence). Trimming stripped 4 bases from V and 2 bases from J, with 14 bases between. The CDR3 DNA is TGTGCCAGCAGCTACCCCCGGGAAACTAACACCGGGGAGCTGTTTTTT. Translated, it gives CASSYPRETNTGELFF.

The V call is TRBV11-2, the J call TRBJ2-1; perhaps TRBD1 as D (5 bases). CDR1 is SGHAT, CDR2 FQNNGV, per germline. The CDR3 has 14 amino acids. Trimming left V 4 bases short and J 7 bases short, with 14 bases between. The CDR3, as DNA: TGTGCCAGCAGCTCCCGAGCAGGGTGGAATGAGCAGTTCTTC. It translates to CASSSRAGWNEQFF.

Remarks on this clone: The sample has other DNA sequences that encode this CDR3 too. The chain combines TRBV7-9 with TRBJ2-7, with 7 bases identical to TRBD1. The junction had 0 bases not matched to a gene; V was cut back by 2 bases and J by 5 bases. CDR3 length: 12 residues. CDR1 SEHNR and CDR2 FQNEAQ come from the germline V gene (reference sequence). DNA for the CDR3: TGTGCCAGCAGCTTACAGGGGGACGAGCAGTACTTC. This sequence encodes CASSLQGDEQYF.

J is TRBJ1-2 and V is TRBV28; 7 bases are shared with TRBD1. The CDR3 length is 15 residues. Germline trimming cut 2 bases from V and 0 bases from J; bases unmatched to any gene: 3. Germline V gene sequence: CDR1 MDHEN, CDR2 SYDVKM. In DNA form, the CDR3 reads TGTGCCAGCAGTTTAAGGGGGCCCGCTAACTATGGCTACACCTTC. Translated: CASSLRGPANYGYTF.

This clone showed up just a few times. This rearrangement joins TRBV19 to TRBJ2-1, with a possible D match to TRBD1 (5 bases). Trimming shortened V by 1 base and J by 6 bases, and 10 bases separated the two germline ends. The germline CDR1 and CDR2 sequences are LNHDA and SQIVND (reference sequence). This CDR3 has 14 amino acids. CDR3 protein: CASSIATVPNEQFF. CDR3 DNA sequence: TGTGCCAGTAGTATAGCGACAGTTCCCAATGAGCAGTTCTTC.

The rearrangement uses TRBV15 and TRBJ2-7; TRBD2 agrees at 14 bases. Germline loops: CDR1 LNHNV, CDR2 YYDKDF (reference sequence). After removal of 3 bases from V and 5 bases from J, the junction contained 3 bases not matched to a gene. CDR3 size: 15 residues. CDR3 sequence reads: CATSRGLAGEHEQYF. The CDR3 nucleotides are TGTGCCACCAGCAGGGGACTAGCGGGAGAACACGAGCAGTACTTC.

V and J are TRBV29-1 and TRBJ1-2; tentatively, D is TRBD1 (5 bases). Germline CDR1 is SQVTM and CDR2 is ANQGSEA. V was shortened by 3 bases and J by 5 bases, with 7 bases between the two germline ends. There are 11 residues in the CDR3. The CDR3 nucleotides are TGCAGCGTTGACAGGGCGTATGGCTACACCTTC. This sequence encodes CSVDRAYGYTF.

This rearrangement joins TRBV4-1 to TRBJ2-5; TRBD2 aligns across 11 bases. This CDR3 spans 18 amino acids. Trimming at V came to 1 base and at J to 1 base, leaving 8 bases not matched to a gene. Germline values: CDR1 MGHRA, CDR2 YSYEKL. CDR3 sequence reads: CASSQVMASGGPQETQYF. Written as DNA, the CDR3 is TGCGCCAGCAGCCAAGTGATGGCTAGCGGGGGGCCCCAAGAGACCCAGTACTTC.

The chain employs TRBV10-3 and TRBJ2-1, with 7 bases fitting TRBD2. Losses at the gene ends were 2 bases for V and 2 bases for J; bases not matched to a gene: 6. This CDR3 comprises 16 residues. Per germline, CDR1 ENHRY and CDR2 SYGVKD. In nucleotides, the CDR3 is TGTGCCATCAGTGAGGGAGGGAGGGCTCCCTACAATGAGCAGTTCTTC. It is translated as CAISEGGRAPYNEQFF.

The chain is built from TRBV7-3 and TRBJ2-1; D unresolved. CDR3 length equals 18 residues. Trimming cost V 5 bases and J 1 base, with 21 bases left between them. Germline-derived CDR1 and CDR2 are SGHTA and FQGTGA. The chain's CDR3 is CASSLKPAAVGSYNEQFF. Here the CDR3 DNA reads TGTGCCAGCAGCCTTAAACCGGCTGCAGTCGGTTCCTACAATGAGCAGTTCTTC.

The J gene is TRBJ2-1, the V gene TRBV6-5; TRBD1 matches 12 bases. The CDR3 is 15 residues long. With 7 bases clipped from V and 6 bases from J, the junction kept 7 bases outside the gene matches. CDR1 and CDR2 (germline): MNHEY, SVGAGI. This CDR3 is CASTLGQGAVNEQFF. The CDR3 coding sequence is TGTGCCAGCACGTTGGGACAGGGGGCTGTCAATGAGCAGTTCTTC.

With respect to this clone: A junction boundary mismatches the germline segment, possibly from a read error. This chain links TRBV28 with TRBJ1-2; tentatively, D is TRBD1 (5 bases). Germline CDR1 MDHEN, CDR2 SYDVKM. The CDR3 sequence is 12 residues long. The CDR3 spells CASSYDSGPLHF. Here the CDR3 DNA reads TGTGCCAGCAGTTATGACAGCGGACCTCTACACTTC.

This clone was detected a few times. The chain has TRBV6-1 and TRBJ2-7; weak D call: TRBD1 (5 bases). Germline V CDR1 and CDR2: MNHNS, SASEGT. The CDR3 contains 12 residues. V was clipped by 7 bases and J by 3 bases, with 10 bases between them. The CDR3 spells CASTQVFYEQYF. The DNA for the CDR3 is TGTGCCAGCACACAGGTGTTCTACGAGCAGTACTTC.

CDR3 loop: CASSLSGTGVEEQYF. The CDR3 coding sequence is TGTGCCAGCAGCCTTAGTGGGACAGGGGTGGAGGAGCAGTACTTC. V is TRBV9 and J is TRBJ2-7, with 10 bases that match TRBD1. CDR3 length: 15 amino acids. The junction had 11 bases not matched to a gene; V was cut back by 4 bases and J by 7 bases. The germline gives CDR1 SGDLS, CDR2 YYNGEE.